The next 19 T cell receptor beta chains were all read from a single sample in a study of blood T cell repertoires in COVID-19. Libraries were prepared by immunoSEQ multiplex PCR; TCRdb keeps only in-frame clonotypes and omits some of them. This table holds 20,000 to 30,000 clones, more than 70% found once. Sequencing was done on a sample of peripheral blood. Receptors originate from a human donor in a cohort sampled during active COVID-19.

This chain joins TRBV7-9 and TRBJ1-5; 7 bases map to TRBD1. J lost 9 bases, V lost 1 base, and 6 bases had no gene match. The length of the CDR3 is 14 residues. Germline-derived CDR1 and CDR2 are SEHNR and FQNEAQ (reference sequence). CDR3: CASSLGTGKWPQHF. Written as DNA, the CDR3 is TGTGCCAGCAGCTTAGGGACAGGCAAGTGGCCCCAGCATTTT.

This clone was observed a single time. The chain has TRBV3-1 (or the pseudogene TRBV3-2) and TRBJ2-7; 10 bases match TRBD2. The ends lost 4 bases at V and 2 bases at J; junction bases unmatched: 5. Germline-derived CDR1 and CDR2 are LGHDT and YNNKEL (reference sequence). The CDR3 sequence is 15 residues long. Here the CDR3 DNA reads TGTGCCAGCAGCCCAGGACTAGCGGAAACCTACGAGCAGTACTTC. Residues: CASSPGLAETYEQYF.

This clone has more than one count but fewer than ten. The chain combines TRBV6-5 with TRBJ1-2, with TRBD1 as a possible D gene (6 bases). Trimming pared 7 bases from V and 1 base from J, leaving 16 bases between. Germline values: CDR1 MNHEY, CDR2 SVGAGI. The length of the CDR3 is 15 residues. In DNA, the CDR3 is TGTGCCAGCAAAAAGCCGGACAGCTTTAACTATGGCTACACCTTC. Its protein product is CASKKPDSFNYGYTF.

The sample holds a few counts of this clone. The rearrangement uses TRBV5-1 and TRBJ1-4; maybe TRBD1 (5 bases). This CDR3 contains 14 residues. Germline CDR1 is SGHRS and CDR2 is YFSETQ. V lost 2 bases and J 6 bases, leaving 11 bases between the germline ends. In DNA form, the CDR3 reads TGCGCCAGCAGCTTCTCCGGGGGGGATGAAAAACTGTTTTTT. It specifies CASSFSGGDEKLFF.

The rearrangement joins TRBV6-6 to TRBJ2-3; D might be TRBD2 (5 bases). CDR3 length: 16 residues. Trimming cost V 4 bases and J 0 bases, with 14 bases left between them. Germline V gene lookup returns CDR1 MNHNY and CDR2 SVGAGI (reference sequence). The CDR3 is CASSSGKGMSTDTQYF. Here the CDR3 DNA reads TGTGCCAGCAGTTCGGGAAAGGGCATGAGCACAGATACGCAGTATTTT.

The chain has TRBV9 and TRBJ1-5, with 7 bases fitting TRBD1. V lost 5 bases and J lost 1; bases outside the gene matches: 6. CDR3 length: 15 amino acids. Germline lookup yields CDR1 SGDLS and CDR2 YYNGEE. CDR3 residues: CASSTGVTSNQPQHF. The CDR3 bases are TGTGCCAGCAGTACAGGGGTGACGAGCAATCAGCCCCAGCATTTT.

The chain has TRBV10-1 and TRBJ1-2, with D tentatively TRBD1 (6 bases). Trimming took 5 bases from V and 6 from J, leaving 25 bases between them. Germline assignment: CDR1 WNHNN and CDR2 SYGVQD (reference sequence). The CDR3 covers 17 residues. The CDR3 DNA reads TGCGCCAGCAGTACCAAATGGGGGGGCAGGTTTGTAAATGGCTACACCTTC. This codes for CASSTKWGGRFVNGYTF.

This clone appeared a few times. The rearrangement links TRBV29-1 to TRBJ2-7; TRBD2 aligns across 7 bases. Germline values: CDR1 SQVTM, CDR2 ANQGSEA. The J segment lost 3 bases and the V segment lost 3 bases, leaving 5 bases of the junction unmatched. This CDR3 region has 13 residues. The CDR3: CSVDGGSFYEQYF. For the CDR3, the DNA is TGCAGCGTTGATGGCGGGAGTTTCTACGAGCAGTACTTC.

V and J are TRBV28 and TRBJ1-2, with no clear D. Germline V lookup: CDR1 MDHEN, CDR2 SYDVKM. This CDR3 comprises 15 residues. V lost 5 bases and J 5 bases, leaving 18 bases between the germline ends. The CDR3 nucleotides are TGTGCCAGCAGTGGTCCGTGGAGCCCTACTTATGGCTACACCTTC. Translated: CASSGPWSPTYGYTF.

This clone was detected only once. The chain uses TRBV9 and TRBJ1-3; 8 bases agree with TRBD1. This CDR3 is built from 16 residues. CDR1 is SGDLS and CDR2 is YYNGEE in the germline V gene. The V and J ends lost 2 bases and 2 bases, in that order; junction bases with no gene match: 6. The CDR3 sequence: CASSVQTGAAGNTIYF. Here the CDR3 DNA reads TGTGCCAGCAGCGTCCAGACAGGGGCGGCTGGAAACACCATATATTTT.

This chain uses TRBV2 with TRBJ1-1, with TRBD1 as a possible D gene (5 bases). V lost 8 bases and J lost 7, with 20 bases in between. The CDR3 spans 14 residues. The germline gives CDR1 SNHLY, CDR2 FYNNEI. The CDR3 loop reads CASLPDTDYYEAFF. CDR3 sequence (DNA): TGTGCCAGCCTTCCGGACACCGATTATTATGAAGCTTTCTTT. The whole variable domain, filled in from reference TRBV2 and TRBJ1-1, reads EPEVTQTPSHQVTQMGQEVILRCVPISNHLYFYWYRQILGQKVEFLVSFYNNEISEKSEIFDDQFSVERPDGSNFTLKIRSTKLEDSAMYFCASLPDTDYYEAFFGQGTRLTVV.

As DNA, the CDR3 is TGTGCCAGCTCAGGGACTTCATACAATGAGCAGTTCTTC. Protein product: CASSGTSYNEQFF. The chain combines TRBV11-3 with TRBJ2-1; tentative D call: TRBD2 (6 bases). CDR1 SGHNT and CDR2 YENEEA come from the germline V gene. The CDR3 sequence is 13 residues long. V was trimmed by 8 bases and J by 4 bases, leaving 12 bases between them.

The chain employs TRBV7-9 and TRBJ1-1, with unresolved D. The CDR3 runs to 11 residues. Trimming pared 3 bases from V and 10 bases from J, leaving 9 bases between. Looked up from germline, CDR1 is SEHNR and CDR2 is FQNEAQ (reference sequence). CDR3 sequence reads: CASSFGSGAFF. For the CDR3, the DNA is TGTGCCAGCAGCTTCGGCAGCGGAGCTTTCTTT.

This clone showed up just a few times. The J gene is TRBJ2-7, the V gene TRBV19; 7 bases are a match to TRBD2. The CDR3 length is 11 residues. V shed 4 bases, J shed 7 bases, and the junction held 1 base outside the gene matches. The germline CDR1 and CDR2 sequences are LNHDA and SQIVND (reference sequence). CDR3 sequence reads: CASSNGREQYF. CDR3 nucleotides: TGTGCCAGTAGTAACGGGAGGGAGCAGTACTTC.

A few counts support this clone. CDR3 bases: TGTGCCAGCTCATCAGACATGAACACTGAAGCTTTCTTT. Its protein is CASSSDMNTEAFF. The rearrangement uses TRBV18 and TRBJ1-1; D is undetermined. V was cut by 5 bases and J by 0 bases, with 7 bases left in between. This CDR3 comprises 13 residues. Germline CDR1 reads KGHSH; CDR2 reads LQKENI.

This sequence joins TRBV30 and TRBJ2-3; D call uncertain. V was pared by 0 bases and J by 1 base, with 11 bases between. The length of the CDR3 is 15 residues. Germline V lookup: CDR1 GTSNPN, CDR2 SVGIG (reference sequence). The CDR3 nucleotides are TGTGCCTGGAGTGTAGGCGGCGAGGGCACAGATACGCAGTATTTT. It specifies CAWSVGGEGTDTQYF.

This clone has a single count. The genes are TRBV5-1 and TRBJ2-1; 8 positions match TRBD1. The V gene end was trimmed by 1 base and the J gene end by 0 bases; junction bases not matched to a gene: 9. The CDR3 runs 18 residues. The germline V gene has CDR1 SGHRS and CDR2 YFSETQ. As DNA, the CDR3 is TGCGCCAGCAGCTTGTTGGCAGGGGGCCCTGTCTCCTACAATGAGCAGTTCTTC. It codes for CASSLLAGGPVSYNEQFF.

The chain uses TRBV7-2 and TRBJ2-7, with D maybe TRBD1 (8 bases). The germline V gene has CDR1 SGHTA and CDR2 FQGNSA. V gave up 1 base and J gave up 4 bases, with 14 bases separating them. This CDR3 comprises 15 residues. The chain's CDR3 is CASSLVTGGGYEQYF. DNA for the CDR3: TGTGCCAGCAGCTTAGTAACAGGGGGGGGGTACGAGCAGTACTTC.

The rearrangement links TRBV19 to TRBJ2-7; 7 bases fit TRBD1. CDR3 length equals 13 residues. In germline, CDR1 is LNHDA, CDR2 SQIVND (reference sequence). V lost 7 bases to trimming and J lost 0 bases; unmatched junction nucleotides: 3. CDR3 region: CASMDRSSYEQYF. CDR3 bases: TGTGCCAGTATGGACAGGAGCTCCTACGAGCAGTACTTC. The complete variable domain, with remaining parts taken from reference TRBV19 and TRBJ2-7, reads DGGITQSPKYLFRKEGQNVTLSCEQNLNHDAMYWYRQDPGQGLRLIYYSQIVNDFQKGDIAEGYSVSREKKESFPLTVTSAQKNPTAFYLCASMDRSSYEQYFGPGTRLTVT.